This TCR beta chain was obtained from a study of patients and donors after allogeneic stem cell transplantation. Trimming stripped 8 bases from V and 5 bases from J, with 13 bases between. The CDR3 spans 12 residues. CDR1 is SGHRS and CDR2 is YFSETQ in the germline V gene. TCRdb passed the RT-PCR reads through MiXCR, listing each CDR3 protein once. Of hundreds of thousands of distinct CDR3 sequences detected, more than 15% appear once; the ten largest clones hold over 6%. The sequenced sample consisted of blood, either unsorted or a sorted T cell fraction (not recorded which). The clonotype was recovered from a human donor who was either an allogeneic HSCT recipient or a stem cell or donor lymphocyte infusion donor (not recorded which). It is not recorded whose cells these are; they may come from a transplant donor. The J gene is TRBJ2-5, the V gene TRBV5-1, with D tentatively TRBD2 (5 bases). The CDR3 DNA reads TGCGCCAGAGGGAGAGGCGGGGAGACCCAGTACTTC. It is translated as CARGRGGETQYF.